This T cell receptor beta chain is drawn from a study of glioma-infiltrating T cells. General study results and limits: Tissue and blood shared very few CDR3 sequences. Tissue-blood divergence was below expectation in non-neoplastic patients, above in gliomas.

Amplification of TCR alpha and beta CDR3 regions from RNA used iRepertoire nested multiplex PCR. TCRdb reprocessed the multiplex PCR reads via MiXCR and lists one record per CDR3 protein. The sample carries 150,000 to 200,000 distinct CDR3 sequences, more than 30% recorded once. CDR3 length: 15 residues. Trimming cost V 6 bases and J 8 bases; bases outside gene matches: 15. The germline gives CDR1 MGHRA, CDR2 YSYEKL. A single count supports this clonotype. The antigen is undetermined. Possible read error: a much larger clone is one base away. Input material: glioma tissue, nonneoplastic brain tissue, or PBMCs (not recorded which). V gene TRBV4-1 combines with J gene TRBJ1-2; 7 nucleotides align to TRBD1. The TCR sequence derives from a human donor with low-grade glioma or glioblastoma, undergoing nonglioma brain surgery, or in good health (not recorded which). The CDR3 DNA follows: TGCGCCAGCAGACACCCTAGACAGGGTGGTTGGGGCTACACCTTC. Protein sequence: CASRHPRQGGWGYTF.